Listed below are T cell receptor beta chains from one sample, sequenced in a study of cytomegalovirus exposure and HLA in healthy donors. Produced via immunoSEQ multiplex PCR; TCRdb's table is partial and in-frame only. Of 130,000 to 150,000 clones listed, approximately 70% were seen once; the top ten hold roughly an eighth. Sequenced input: PBMCs. The receptor source for this set is a human donor in good health. The conserved cysteine and the conserved F or W are not part of the CDR3 here.

V,CDR3
TRBV23-1,ASTFRQGRTDTQY
TRBV28,ASSSPTALTDTQY
TRBV27,ASRQSGTSGFMGYYEQY
TRBV28,ASSIRVSYEQY
TRBV4-1,ASRPRVLGPSDEQY
TRBV13,ASTIRSGAGANVLT
TRBV4-1,ASSLAFNEQF
TRBV27,ASRSGQSYGYT
TRBV29-1,SVEVGGGYEQY
TRBV2,ASSSGQGRIYT
TRBV27,ASSLRGVGEQF
TRBV18,ASSPEQGAYNEQF
TRBV28,ASSWAQGGTDTQY
TRBV7-9,ASRSRDTQY
TRBV13,ASSSLVGQSYEQY
TRBV5-1,ASSLGRRATNEKLF
TRBV7-9,ASSSDRSSYEQY
TRBV7-9,ASSPPSRRTYNEQF
TRBV10-3,ATTTGIGTTLDEQY
TRBV2,ASIDKPREQF
TRBV7-3,ASSPTGGGETQY
TRBV28,ASSNRGKNSNQPQH
TRBV5-6,ASSRDREGERDTEAF
TRBV7-7,ASSSGLYNEQF
TRBV6-7,ASSYAGQGVSYEQY
TRBV4-1,ASSSTGGLPIAGGVYEQY
TRBV4-1,ASSHTADSYEQY
TRBV2,ASSGGRWQETQY
TRBV27,ASSFRGAV
TRBV4-1,ASSQEERTGGLAGNYEQY
TRBV10-3,AISGTGGLEETQY
TRBV7-3,ASSRTSGALTDTQY
TRBV7-8,ASSWTGANYGYT
TRBV19,ASSQTGGEQY
TRBV5-4,ASSLGAGLAGDEQF
TRBV4-2,ASSYGLAGGPNTGELF
TRBV5-4,ASSLETSGTYEQY
TRBV11-2,ASSFDRGVHNEQF
TRBV5-1,ASSSPGRGHGYT
TRBV14,ASSQDKVGQGPYQETQY
TRBV5-1,ASSRAREGYGYT
TRBV2,ASSSEGGDRAYGYT
TRBV5-8,ASSSLYNEQY
TRBV7-9,ASSWTSGSLNEQF
TRBV5-1,ASSFRASGKYEQY
TRBV7-7,ASSAGEGETQY
TRBV4-1,ASSFADRGRPDEQF
TRBV11-2,ASSPLGGTSDTQY
TRBV13,ASSHRQGEAEAF
TRBV10-1,ASSDRERQETQY
TRBV21-1,ASSKAGQGFTEAF
TRBV11-2,ASSWDRGSYEQY
TRBV6-7,ASSYGLAGEVDEQY
TRBV11-3,ASSLGGTALAEAF
TRBV4-1,ASSQGDRRRNTIY
TRBV5-1,ASSLTSGRAFEQY
TRBV27,ASSFLTSRETQY
TRBV19,ASSIAVIPGNTIY
TRBV6-1,ASSRTGRYETQY